This T cell receptor (beta chain) appears in the sequencing data of a study of blood T cell repertoires in COVID-19. The repertoire was sequenced with immunoSEQ multiplex PCR; TCRdb's copy has only in-frame clones and lacks some. The sample shows a few hundred thousand clones, more than 75% of them seen only once. There are a few counts of this clone. This CDR3 contains 16 residues. Trimming cost V 0 bases and J 7 bases; bases outside gene matches: 8. Germline-derived CDR1 and CDR2 are MGHRA and YSYEKL. The source material was PBMCs or T cells enriched from blood (not recorded which). The rearrangement links TRBV4-1 to TRBJ1-5; 8 nucleotides line up with TRBD1. This sequence originates from a man aged 25-45 years in a cohort exposed to, infected with or recovered from COVID-19 (not recorded which). The CDR3 here is CASSQDPDRAGQPQHF. For the CDR3, the DNA is TGCGCCAGCAGCCAAGATCCGGACAGGGCAGGACAGCCCCAGCATTTT.